Below, 25 T cell receptor beta chains from the same sample are listed, as sequenced in a study of post-analysis software for immune sequencing data. Whole-study findings and limits: There were five or six TRBV segments more frequent in patients than controls, and TRBV5-6, TRBV5-1 and TRBV20-1 were among them.

No antigen has been identified for these receptors. The TCR beta cDNA libraries carried unique molecular identifiers. TCRdb fed the PCR reads into MiXCR, producing one record per CDR3 protein. The data contain about 430,000 distinct CDR3 sequences, 30% to 40% of them singletons. Sequenced: blood. The receptors were gathered from a girl aged 2-9 years with multiple sclerosis.

The V call is TRBV4-1, the J call TRBJ1-1, with D uncertain. The germline gives CDR1 MGHRA, CDR2 YSYEKL. With 0 bases removed from V and 4 bases from J, the gap between germline ends came to 9 bases. The CDR3 runs to 14 residues. This CDR3 reads CASSQDAATTEAFF. CDR3 DNA sequence: TGCGCCAGCAGCCAAGATGCGGCGACCACTGAAGCTTTCTTT.

This chain links TRBV28 with TRBJ2-1; D unclear. With 3 bases removed from V and 0 bases from J, the gap between germline ends came to 9 bases. Germline values: CDR1 MDHEN, CDR2 SYDVKM. This CDR3 is built from 15 residues. CDR3 region: CASSFGFSSYNEQFF. CDR3 sequence (DNA): TGTGCCAGCAGTTTTGGGTTTAGCTCCTACAATGAGCAGTTCTTC. The full variable domain, in which reference TRBV28 and TRBJ2-1 provide the parts outside the CDR3, is DVKVTQSSRYLVKRTGEKVFLECVQDMDHENMFWYRQDPGLGLRLIYFSYDVKMKEKGDIPEGYSVSREKKERFSLILESASTNQTSMYLCASSFGFSSYNEQFFGPGTRLTVL.

This clonotype has a single count. The chain employs TRBV5-6 and TRBJ2-1; 10 bases map to TRBD2. The CDR3 has 15 amino acids. V gave up 0 bases and J gave up 8 bases; unmatched junction bases: 5. Germline CDR1 is SGHDT and CDR2 is YYEEEE. The CDR3 DNA reads as TGTGCCAGCAGCTTGGTTGGACTAGCGGTCCATGAGCAGTTCTTC. Its translation is CASSLVGLAVHEQFF.

This chain connects TRBV19 to TRBJ1-4; a weak D match, TRBD1 (6 bases). The CDR3 extends over 16 amino acids. The germline gives CDR1 LNHDA, CDR2 SQIVND (reference sequence). V was pared by 5 bases and J by 7 bases, with 20 bases between. The CDR3 DNA sequence: TGTGCCAGTAGTCCCGGAGACGCCGGGGGCGTTGAAAAACTGTTTTTT. Amino acid sequence: CASSPGDAGGVEKLFF.

The V call is TRBV5-1, the J call TRBJ1-1; maybe TRBD1 (5 bases). CDR1 and CDR2 from the germline V gene are SGHRS and YFSETQ. Trimming shortened V by 5 bases and J by 1 base, and 6 bases separated the two germline ends. This CDR3 is 12 amino acids long. CDR3 amino acids: CASSGQNTEAFF. CDR3 coding DNA: TGCGCCAGCAGTGGACAGAACACTGAAGCTTTCTTT.

V is TRBV6-2 or TRBV6-3 and J is TRBJ2-7; 9 nucleotides agree with TRBD1. CDR1 and CDR2 from the germline V gene are MNHEY and SVGEGT. The trim removed 5 bases at V and 2 bases at J, leaving 4 bases unmatched. The CDR3 totals 14 residues. In DNA, the CDR3 is TGTGCCAGCAGTAGGACAGGGGAACCCTACGAGCAGTACTTC. Translated, it gives CASSRTGEPYEQYF.

Only a few counts were recorded for this clonotype. The chain joins TRBV20-1 to TRBJ2-5; D ambiguous. Germline loops: CDR1 DFQATT, CDR2 SNEGSKA (reference sequence). The CDR3 contains 14 residues. With 4 bases removed from V and 10 bases from J, the gap between germline ends came to 22 bases. CDR3 nucleotides: TGCAGTGCTAAGCTGGCAGTGCAAACGGGTGGCCAGTACTTC. Protein sequence: CSAKLAVQTGGQYF.

In its sample, this clonotype was seen many times. The genes are TRBV7-3 and TRBJ2-1; 8 bases are shared with TRBD2. Germline V gives CDR1 SGHTA, CDR2 FQGTGA. The J segment lost 4 bases and the V segment lost 7 bases, leaving 12 bases of the junction unmatched. This CDR3 has 16 amino acids. CDR3 sequence (DNA): TGTGCCAGCACCTCAACCAGCGGGAGCCATTACAATGAGCAGTTCTTC. Its protein product is CASTSTSGSHYNEQFF.

This clonotype occurred many times. For the CDR3, the DNA is TGCGCCAGCAGTCCGGCTGGGGGAACTAACTATGGCTACACCTTC. It specifies CASSPAGGTNYGYTF. This chain joins TRBV4-3 and TRBJ1-2, with a weak D call TRBD1 (5 bases). Germline values: CDR1 LGHNA, CDR2 YSLEER. The ends were cut back, 6 bases at V and 0 bases at J, with 14 bases in the middle. This CDR3 contains 15 residues.

This clonotype was recorded many times. The chain carries TRBV28 and TRBJ2-3; no clear D. Looked up from germline, CDR1 is MDHEN and CDR2 is SYDVKM. The CDR3 is 14 residues long. V lost 3 bases to trimming and J lost 2 bases, with 9 bases between them. CDR3 DNA: TGTGCCAGCAGTTTCAGTTTTTCCACAGATACGCAGTATTTT. Its translation is CASSFSFSTDTQYF.

This clonotype was seen more than once but under ten times. The chain has TRBV7-9 and TRBJ2-1, with TRBD1 matching 7 bases. Unmatched junction bases numbered 13, after V lost 5 bases and J lost 3 bases. This CDR3 is 17 amino acids long. Germline V gives CDR1 SEHNR, CDR2 FQNEAQ (reference sequence). The CDR3: CASSSPDDRADYNEQFF. The CDR3 coding sequence is TGTGCCAGCAGCAGCCCAGATGACAGGGCTGACTACAATGAGCAGTTCTTC.

This clonotype has only a few counts. V gene TRBV3-1 combines with J gene TRBJ2-7; tentative D call: TRBD1 (6 bases). The CDR3 is 12 residues long. In germline, CDR1 is LGHDT, CDR2 YNNKEL (reference sequence). The germline V and J ends were trimmed by 6 bases and 3 bases, with 9 bases remaining between them. The CDR3: CASSRRGYEQYF. In DNA form, the CDR3 reads TGTGCCAGCAGTCGCAGGGGCTACGAGCAGTACTTC.

Only a few counts were recorded for this clonotype. The chain is built from TRBV27 and TRBJ2-7; 11 bases are a match to TRBD1. The CDR3 consists of 15 residues. CDR1 is MNHEY, CDR2 SMNVEV, per germline (reference sequence). V trimming: 4 bases; J trimming: 7 bases; junction bases outside the gene matches: 9. The CDR3: CASSSIGQGAKEQYF. Here the CDR3 DNA reads TGTGCCAGCAGTTCAATCGGACAGGGGGCTAAGGAGCAGTACTTC.

This clonotype has just a few counts. The chain carries TRBV29-1 and TRBJ2-4, with a tentative D call TRBD2 (6 bases). V shed 4 bases and J shed 0 bases, with 10 bases lying between them. CDR1 is SQVTM and CDR2 is ANQGSEA in the germline V gene. This CDR3 spans 14 amino acids. CDR3 bases: TGCAGCGTTGTTGGAGGGTTAGCCAAAAACATTCAGTACTTC. Protein: CSVVGGLAKNIQYF.

Concerning this clonotype itself: Mismatch with germline at one junction end may stem from a read error. This chain uses TRBV6-1 with TRBJ1-2; 9 nucleotides agree with TRBD1. The CDR3 consists of 17 residues. CDR1 and CDR2 from the germline V gene are MNHNS and SASEGT. CDR3 bases: TGTGCCGGCAGGAACCGGGACAGGGTCAGAGCTAACTATGGCTACACCTTC. Translated, it gives CAGRNRDRVRANYGYTF.

This chain connects TRBV4-1 to TRBJ2-7, with D perhaps TRBD2 (6 bases). The CDR3 has 15 residues. Germline CDR1 reads MGHRA; CDR2 reads YSYEKL. V was clipped by 4 bases and J by 0 bases, with 13 bases between them. CDR3 sequence (DNA): TGCGCCAGCAGCCGACTAAGGGACTTCTCCTACGAGCAGTACTTC. This codes for CASSRLRDFSYEQYF.

This rearrangement joins TRBV28 to TRBJ1-2; TRBD1 aligns across 8 bases. V shed 5 bases, J shed 4 bases, and the junction held 6 bases outside the gene matches. In germline, CDR1 is MDHEN, CDR2 SYDVKM. The CDR3 totals 14 residues. The CDR3 DNA reads as TGTGCCAGCAGTCCCGGGGGACAGGTCTATGGCTACACCTTC. Protein: CASSPGGQVYGYTF.

The chain employs TRBV4-1 and TRBJ1-1; D remains ambiguous. CDR3 length: 13 amino acids. CDR1 and CDR2 from the germline V gene are MGHRA and YSYEKL. Between the trimmed V and J ends, which lost 1 base and 5 bases, there was a span of 8 bases. CDR3 sequence (DNA): TGCGCCAGCAGCCAAGTCTTGGTGACTGAAGCTTTCTTT. The encoded protein is CASSQVLVTEAFF.

The chain uses TRBV20-1 and TRBJ2-3; 10 bases match TRBD2. This CDR3 is built from 16 residues. The junction had 12 bases not matched to a gene; V was cut back by 6 bases and J by 3 bases. Germline CDR1 and CDR2: DFQATT and SNEGSKA (reference sequence). In nucleotides, the CDR3 is TGCAGTGCCAGCTGGGATAGCGGGGGGTTGACAGATACGCAGTATTTT. Translating gives CSASWDSGGLTDTQYF.

The V gene is TRBV12-3 or TRBV12-4, the J gene TRBJ2-7, with 10 nucleotides matching TRBD2. TRBJ2-5 matches the DNA end more closely, so the J call is doubtful. The CDR3 has 14 residues. CDR3 sequence (DNA): TGTGCCAGCACCCGAGCGGGAGGGGTTGAGACCCAGTACTTC. Protein product: CASTRAGGVETQYF.

The chain links TRBV7-2 to TRBJ2-1; D possibly corresponds to TRBD1 (6 bases). This CDR3 contains 16 residues. The V end lost 4 bases, the J end lost 0 bases, and 13 bases lay between the germline ends. Germline CDR1 and CDR2: SGHTA and FQGNSA. CDR3 bases: TGTGCCAGCAGCTGGACAGCGCTTTCCTCCTACAATGAGCAGTTCTTC. It is translated as CASSWTALSSYNEQFF.

The V and J genes are TRBV12-3 or TRBV12-4 and TRBJ2-3; 7 nucleotides align to TRBD2. The CDR3 has 14 residues. After removal of 5 bases from V and 2 bases from J, the junction contained 4 bases not matched to a gene. The CDR3 nucleotides read TGTGCCAGCAGTGCGGGGGATTTCACAGATACGCAGTATTTT. It is translated as CASSAGDFTDTQYF.

This clonotype was seen once. CDR3 DNA sequence: TGTGCCAGCAGTTTGGTAGGGGTCCAGCCCCAGCATTTT. This gives the protein CASSLVGVQPQHF. This rearrangement joins TRBV28 to TRBJ1-5, with D possibly TRBD1 on 5 matching bases. The germline V gene encodes CDR1 MDHEN and CDR2 SYDVKM. Trimming removed 3 bases at V and 7 bases at J, with 10 bases between. This CDR3 is 13 amino acids long.

This chain joins TRBV20-1 and TRBJ2-7; weak D call: TRBD1 (6 bases). V lost 7 bases and J lost 3, with 16 bases in between. CDR3 size: 13 residues. Per the germline V gene, CDR1 is DFQATT and CDR2 is SNEGSKA (reference sequence). CDR3 in amino acids: CSVLYRAGYEQYF. Here the CDR3 DNA reads TGCAGTGTATTGTACAGGGCAGGCTACGAGCAGTACTTC.

The gene calls are TRBV6-6 and TRBJ1-2; D is uncertain. The CDR3 loop spans 16 amino acids. Trimming cost V 0 bases and J 6 bases, with 17 bases left between them. The germline CDR1 and CDR2 sequences are MNHNY and SVGAGI (reference sequence). The CDR3 spells CASSYSSAVIGDGYTF. Here the CDR3 DNA reads TGTGCCAGCAGTTACTCGAGTGCGGTCATCGGGGATGGCTACACCTTC.